Only a few counts were recorded for the clone carrying this T cell receptor (beta chain). This sample stems from a study of immune characterization of retroperitoneal liposarcoma. MiXCR, applied by TCRdb to the PCR reads, yields one record per CDR3 protein. The sample includes more than 9,000 distinct CDR3 sequences, approximately 26% of them seen just once. This CDR3 is 14 amino acids long. Trimming took 5 bases from V and 18 from J; bases not matched to a gene: 16. Germline-derived CDR1 and CDR2 are MNHNY and SVGAGI (reference sequence). This sequence originates from a male donor with retroperitoneal liposarcoma. The V call is TRBV6-6, the J call TRBJ1-6, with 7 bases aligning to TRBD1. The sample comprised tumor tissue. CDR3 amino acids: CASSQDRVEGFAHF. The CDR3, as DNA: TGTGCCAGCAGTCAAGACAGGGTCGAAGGGTTTGCCCACTTT.